Given below is one TCR beta chain in context. Its antigen is not identified. The treatment was: oral pan-JAK inhibitor, 5-10 mg twice daily. Germline CDR1 and CDR2: GTSNPN and SVGIG (reference sequence). The CDR3 has 13 residues. After removal of 5 bases from V and 8 bases from J, the junction contained 9 bases not matched to a gene. The entry originates in a study of CD8+ T cells in alopecia areata. The authors extracted RNA and reverse transcribed it into cDNA as the sequencing template. Generated by immunoSEQ multiplex PCR, the TCRdb table keeps only in-frame clones and is missing some. There are about 200,000 clones in the sample; around 56% occur only once, and 3% to 4% lies in the top ten. Findings and caveats of the study: In blood and scalp, many expanded lesional clones persisted during tofacitinib. Higher clonality than in normal scalp was seen in lesional scalp, especially alopecia totalis/universalis. For patients receiving tofacitinib, scalp clonality and expanded CD8+ clones among the top 100 significantly decreased.

The TCR originated in a human donor with alopecia areata. This specimen was CD4+ T cells sorted from blood, taken at week 4, from a patient treated with tofacitinib. The chain employs TRBV30 and TRBJ2-1; TRBD2 matches 7 bases. The CDR3 DNA follows: TGTGCCTGGTCCCAGCGGGGCATCGATGAGCAGTTCTTC. This sequence encodes CAWSQRGIDEQFF.